The sequence of this T cell receptor beta chain was determined in a study of cytomegalovirus exposure and HLA in healthy donors. The overall study: About 79 million unique TCRs from HLA-typed donors were held in an early data release. Broader study findings: Apart from CMV serostatus, no immune exposure information was available. Among donors in an Asian-associated ancestry cluster, a later analysis reportedly found fewer N-insertions than the approximately 670-donor mean.

The CDR3 has 14 residues. Trimming cost V 3 bases and J 7 bases; bases outside gene matches: 2. CDR1 is KGHSH and CDR2 is LQKENI in the germline V gene. Notes on this clone: Its cognate antigen is unknown. This same CDR3 is encoded by further DNA sequences in the sample.

The PCR contained 60 Vbeta and 13 Jbeta primers. Data came from immunoSEQ multiplex PCR; TCRdb stores just in-frame clones and leaves some out. The table has approximately 190,000 clones, 80% to 90% seen once. Sequences were obtained from PBMCs. This sequence originates from a middle-aged man in good health and CMV-seropositive. J is TRBJ2-1 and V is TRBV18, with TRBD2 identical over 11 bases. CDR3 residues: CASSPLAGGNEQFF. The CDR3 DNA follows: TGTGCCAGCTCACCGCTAGCGGGAGGAAATGAGCAGTTCTTC.